This is a list of T cell receptor beta chains from one sample in a study of T cell responses to AZD1222 COVID-19 vaccine. The table came from immunoSEQ multiplex PCR; TCRdb's copy has only in-frame clones and leaves some out. This table has roughly 58,000 clones, around 83% appearing once. This specimen was peripheral blood, taken on day 0 of MenACWY control vaccination. These receptors were collected from an adult in good health. Both conserved end residues are part of each CDR3. D genes are given only for firm matches. Rows give clone size only sometimes, using once, few, many, or a class for an expanded clone.

>15|TRBJ1-2|-|TRBV28|-
TGTGCCAGCAGTTTACGGGACCGATATAACTATGGCTACACCTTC
CASSLRDRYNYGYTF
>13|TRBJ2-7|TRBD1|TRBV19|-
TGTGCCTCGAAGACAGGGGGAGCCTACGAGCAGTACTTC
CASKTGGAYEQYF
>15|TRBJ2-5|TRBD2|TRBV20-1|-
TGCAGTGCTAGTAGGACTAGTTTTATGGGGGAGACCCAGTACTTC
CSASRTSFMGETQYF
>15|TRBJ1-4|-|TRBV6-6|-
TGTGCCAGCAGTTTGGACGGGCCTTCCTCGGGGAGACTGTTTTTT
CASSLDGPSSGRLFF
>15|TRBJ2-7|TRBD1|TRBV19|-
TGTGCCAGTAGTGTCCTGACAGGGGGCTCCTACGAGCAGTACTTC
CASSVLTGGSYEQYF
>15|TRBJ1-2|-|TRBV29-1|-
TGCAGCGTTCTAGGAGGTGAAGGGGAGAGCTATGGCTACACCTTC
CSVLGGEGESYGYTF
>15|TRBJ2-5|TRBD2|TRBV6-5|-
TGTGCCAGCAGTTACTCGGGAGGGATCCAAGAGACCCAGTACTTC
CASSYSGGIQETQYF
>14|TRBJ1-4|TRBD1|TRBV27|once
TGTGCCAGCAGTTCCCGGACAGGGATCGGGAAACTGTTTTTT
CASSSRTGIGKLFF
>15|TRBJ2-1|TRBD2|TRBV14|once
TGTGCCAGCAGTGCCATAGCGGGGAGCTACAATGAGCAGTTCTTC
CASSAIAGSYNEQFF
>12|TRBJ1-2|-|TRBV5-1|-
TGCGCCAGCAGCTTATCTAACTATGGCTACACCTTC
CASSLSNYGYTF
>16|TRBJ2-7|TRBD1|TRBV15|-
TGTGCCACCAGCAGAGATTTACCGGGACAGGGTTACGAGCAGTACTTC
CATSRDLPGQGYEQYF
>14|TRBJ2-1|-|TRBV11-2|-
TGTGCCAGCAGCACTTACAACTCCTACAATGAGCAGTTCTTC
CASSTYNSYNEQFF
>17|TRBJ2-7|TRBD2|TRBV9|-
TGTGCCAGCAGCGTAGGAGGTGGGGCTAGCGGGCTCTACGAGCAGTACTTC
CASSVGGGASGLYEQYF
>15|TRBJ1-1|TRBD1|TRBV28|-
TGTGCCAGCAGTCTCCCGGGACAGGTGAACACTGAAGCTTTCTTT
CASSLPGQVNTEAFF
>15|TRBJ1-5|-|TRBV7-3|-
TGTGCCAGCAGCTTGCGGGGGGCAGGTGGGCAGCCCCAGCATTTT
CASSLRGAGGQPQHF
>12|TRBJ1-2|TRBD1|TRBV29-1|many
TGCAGCGATGGGACAGAGAACTATGGCTACACCTTC
CSDGTENYGYTF
>16|TRBJ2-3|TRBD1|TRBV5-6|-
TGTGCCAGCAGCCCCCGATGGGACAGCACCACAGATACGCAGTATTTT
CASSPRWDSTTDTQYF
>16|TRBJ1-5|-|TRBV19|-
TGTGCCAGTAGTTTACAGGGATCGGGAAGCAATCAGCCCCAGCATTTT
CASSLQGSGSNQPQHF
>14|TRBJ2-7|-|TRBV5-1|-
TGCGCCAGCAGCTTGTTTCAGGGCTCCTACGAGCAGTACTTC
CASSLFQGSYEQYF
>16|TRBJ2-1|TRBD2|TRBV5-4|-
TGTGCCAGCAGCTTGGGGTTAGCGGGAGGGCCTTGGGAGCAGTTCTTC
CASSLGLAGGPWEQFF
>16|TRBJ2-5|TRBD2|TRBV9|-
TGTGCCAGCAGCGTAAAGGGAGCGGGAGGGCAGGAGACCCAGTACTTC
CASSVKGAGGQETQYF
>15|TRBJ1-5|TRBD1|TRBV19|-
TGTGCCAGTAGTCCTACCGACAGGGCTGATCAGCCCCAGCATTTT
CASSPTDRADQPQHF
>17|TRBJ2-5|TRBD2|TRBV7-6|-
TGTGCCAGCAGCCAATACCTACTAGCGGGGGATCAAGAGACCCAGTACTTC
CASSQYLLAGDQETQYF
>15|TRBJ1-5|-|TRBV7-2|-
TGTGCCAGCAGCTCCTCCCGGGGTGGCAATCAGCCCCAGCATTTT
CASSSSRGGNQPQHF
>19|TRBJ1-1|TRBD1|TRBV23-1|-
TGCGCCAGCAGGAGGGGGACAGGGGCCTTACTTTTCCTGAACACTGAAGCTTTCTTT
CASRRGTGALLFLNTEAFF
>10|TRBJ2-7|-|TRBV20-1|-
TGCAGTGCTAGTTCGGGCGAGCAGTACTTC
CSASSGEQYF
>15|TRBJ2-7|TRBD1|TRBV9|-
TGTGCCAGCAGCGTAGGGACAGGGTTTCCCTACGAGCAGTACTTC
CASSVGTGFPYEQYF
>14|TRBJ2-7|-|TRBV9|-
TGTGCCAGCAGCGTCCCGGACCCAACCTACGAGCAGTACTTC
CASSVPDPTYEQYF
>14|TRBJ1-6|TRBD1|TRBV5-4|once
TGTGCCAGCAGGACAGGGGGCGCGAATTCACCCCTCCACTTT
CASRTGGANSPLHF
>11|TRBJ1-1|-|TRBV28|-
TGTGCCAGCAGTTTTTATAGCGAAGCTTTCTTT
CASSFYSEAFF
>14|TRBJ2-5|TRBD1|TRBV9|-
TGTGCCAGCAGCGCCAGGGGGACCCAAGAGACCCAGTACTTC
CASSARGTQETQYF
>15|TRBJ2-7|TRBD1|TRBV5-6|once
TGTGCCAGCAGCTCACCCAGGACAGGGATCTACGAGCAGTACTTC
CASSSPRTGIYEQYF
>11|TRBJ2-1|-|TRBV29-1|-
TGCAGCGTTGAAACGAACAATGAGCAGTTCTTC
CSVETNNEQFF
>13|TRBJ1-1|-|TRBV7-9|few
TGTGCCAGCAGCTCCTCACAGAACACTGAAGCTTTCTTT
CASSSSQNTEAFF
>15|TRBJ1-3|TRBD1|TRBV28|-
TGTGCCAGCAGTTCCAGACAGGGACGGGGAAACACCATATATTTT
CASSSRQGRGNTIYF
>15|TRBJ1-1|TRBD1|TRBV18|-
TGTGCCAGCTCACTAGGACAGGCGAAGGGGACTGAAGCTTTCTTT
CASSLGQAKGTEAFF
>18|TRBJ1-5|-|TRBV19|-
TGTGCCAGTAGCCGGGCCAGGGGCGCGGGGTGGGGCAATCAGCCCCAGCATTTT
CASSRARGAGWGNQPQHF
>16|TRBJ2-1|TRBD2|TRBV7-2|-
TGTGCCAGCAGCCCGCCGGGACTAGGAGGGTTAAATGAGCAGTTCTTC
CASSPPGLGGLNEQFF
>16|TRBJ2-3|-|TRBV3-1/TRBV3-2|-
TGTGCCAGCAGCCAATTTCCCGTCGGGGTTCCGGATACGCAGTATTTT
CASSQFPVGVPDTQYF
>15|TRBJ2-2|TRBD1|TRBV3-1/TRBV3-2|-
TGTGCCAGCAGCCAACCGACAGGGGGCGCCGGGGAGCTGTTTTTT
CASSQPTGGAGELFF
>13|TRBJ1-6|-|TRBV13|once
TGTGCCAGCAGTGAAGCCAGGGACGCACCCCTCCACTTT
CASSEARDAPLHF
>13|TRBJ1-3|-|TRBV27|-
TGTGCCAGCAGTTTACTACAGGGAAACACCATATATTTT
CASSLLQGNTIYF
>15|TRBJ2-1|-|TRBV4-3|-
TGCGCCAGCAGCCCCCTGTGGGACAACTACAATGAGCAGTTCTTC
CASSPLWDNYNEQFF
>13|TRBJ2-5|TRBD1|TRBV6-5|-
TGTGCCAGCAGCCGGGACAGGGACGAGACCCAGTACTTC
CASSRDRDETQYF
>13|TRBJ1-5|-|TRBV19|few
TGTGCCAGTAGCCGGAGAGCGGATCAGCCCCAGCATTTT
CASSRRADQPQHF
>15|TRBJ1-1|TRBD1|TRBV6-5|-
TGTGCCAGCAGTTACGGTACCACAGGGGACACTGAAGCTTTCTTT
CASSYGTTGDTEAFF
>18|TRBJ2-7|-|TRBV6-2/TRBV6-3|-
TGTGCCAGCAGTCCGCTAGGGTCGTGGGACCAACTTACCTACGAGCAGTACTTC
CASSPLGSWDQLTYEQYF
>15|TRBJ2-7|-|TRBV15|-
TGTGCCACCAGCAGGATCACCCGACAGGCATCCGAGCAGTACTTC
CATSRITRQASEQYF
>12|TRBJ2-7|TRBD1|TRBV10-3|-
TGTGCCATCGGGACAGAGTATTACGAGCAGTACTTC
CAIGTEYYEQYF
>15|TRBJ2-7|-|TRBV9|-
TGTGCCAGCAGCGTAGGTAGGGACGGCTCCTACGAGCAGTACTTC
CASSVGRDGSYEQYF
>15|TRBJ2-3|TRBD2|TRBV11-2|-
TGTGCCAGCAGCCCGCACCTCCTAGCGGGAGATACGCAGTATTTT
CASSPHLLAGDTQYF
>16|TRBJ2-2|-|TRBV5-1|-
TGCGCCAGCAGCAAACCGGGACCGGGGTCCACCGGGGAGCTGTTTTTT
CASSKPGPGSTGELFF
>14|TRBJ2-1|-|TRBV28|once
TGTGCCAGCAGTTTTGGGACCCATCGGAATGAGCAGTTCTTC
CASSFGTHRNEQFF
>15|TRBJ1-2|TRBD1|TRBV11-2|once
TGTGCCAGCAGCTCTCGACGGACAGGGGTCGATGGCTACACCTTC
CASSSRRTGVDGYTF
>15|TRBJ1-5|TRBD1|TRBV19|few
TGTGCCAGTAGTATAGCGGAGGGGGCGAGGCAGCCCCAGCATTTT
CASSIAEGARQPQHF
>16|TRBJ2-2|TRBD2|TRBV4-3|-
TGCGCCAGCAGCCCCGGGACTAGCGGGATACCCGGGGAGCTGTTTTTT
CASSPGTSGIPGELFF
>14|TRBJ1-1|-|TRBV27|once
TGTGCCAGCAGTTTAAAGTCAGCTAACACTGAAGCTTTCTTT
CASSLKSANTEAFF